The 3 T cell receptor beta chains listed next were all sequenced from one sample in a study of beta chain features in type 1 diabetes. These TCRs are of unknown antigen specificity. Expressed TCRB transcripts were sequenced because the entire RNA isolate underwent reverse transcription. Libraries were prepared by immunoSEQ multiplex PCR; TCRdb keeps only in-frame clonotypes and omits some of them. The sample yields more than 300,000 clones, over 9% seen once. Findings of the study overall: All four CD4+ subsets from Type 1 diabetes patients carried moderately but significantly shorter TCRB CDR3s.

Sequenced sample: central memory CD4+ T cells from blood. The receptors were gathered from a man younger than 40 with type 1 diabetes.

This clone has more than one count but fewer than ten. The gene calls are TRBV7-2 and TRBJ2-2, with D tentatively TRBD1 (6 bases). This CDR3 contains 15 residues. CDR1 and CDR2 from the germline V gene are SGHTA and FQGNSA. The ends were cut back, 11 bases at V and 2 bases at J, with 18 bases in the middle. Written as DNA, the CDR3 is TGTGCCTTCAAACCCGGGACATATAACACCGGGGAGCTGTTTTTT. Residues: CAFKPGTYNTGELFF.

This clone has at least ten counts. The CDR3 DNA reads TGTGCCAGCAGCTTATATACGGAGGGCTACACCTTC. Amino acid sequence: CASSLYTEGYTF. The V gene is TRBV7-2, the J gene TRBJ1-2; D is unclear. Deletions cut 2 bases from V and 8 bases from J, with 9 bases between. This CDR3 has 12 residues. Germline assignment: CDR1 SGHTA and CDR2 FQGNSA.

This clone is a singleton in its sample. V and J are TRBV27 and TRBJ1-2; D remains unclear. Trimming removed 6 bases from V and 4 bases from J, with 15 bases in between. This CDR3 has 14 amino acids. The germline V gene has CDR1 MNHEY and CDR2 SMNVEV (reference sequence). The CDR3 here is CASRLGPYPYGYTF. The CDR3 DNA follows: TGTGCCAGCAGACTCGGACCGTACCCCTATGGCTACACCTTC.